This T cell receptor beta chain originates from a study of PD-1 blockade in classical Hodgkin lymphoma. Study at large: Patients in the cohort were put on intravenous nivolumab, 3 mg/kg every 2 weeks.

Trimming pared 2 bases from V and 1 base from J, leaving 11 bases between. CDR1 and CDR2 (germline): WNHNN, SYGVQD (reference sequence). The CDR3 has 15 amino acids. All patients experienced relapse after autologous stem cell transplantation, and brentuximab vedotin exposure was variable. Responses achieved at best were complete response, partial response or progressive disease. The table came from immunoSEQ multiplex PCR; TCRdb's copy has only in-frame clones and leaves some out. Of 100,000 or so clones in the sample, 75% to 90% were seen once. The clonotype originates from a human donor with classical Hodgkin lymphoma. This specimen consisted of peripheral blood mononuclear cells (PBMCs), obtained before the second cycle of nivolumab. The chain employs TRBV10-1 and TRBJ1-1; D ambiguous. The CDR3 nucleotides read TGCGCCAGCAGTGAGCAATTGGGCCAGAACACTGAAGCTTTCTTT. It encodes CASSEQLGQNTEAFF.